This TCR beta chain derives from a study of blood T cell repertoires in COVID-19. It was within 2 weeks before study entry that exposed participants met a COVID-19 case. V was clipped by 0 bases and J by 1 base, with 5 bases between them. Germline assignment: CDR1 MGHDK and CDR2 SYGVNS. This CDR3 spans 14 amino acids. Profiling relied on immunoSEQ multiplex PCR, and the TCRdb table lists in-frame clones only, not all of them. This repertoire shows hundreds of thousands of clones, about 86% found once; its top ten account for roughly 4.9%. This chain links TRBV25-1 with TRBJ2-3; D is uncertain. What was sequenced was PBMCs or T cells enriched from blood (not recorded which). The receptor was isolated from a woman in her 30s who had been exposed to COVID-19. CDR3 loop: CASSEYGGTDTQYF. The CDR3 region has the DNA TGTGCCAGCAGTGAATACGGAGGCACAGATACGCAGTATTTT. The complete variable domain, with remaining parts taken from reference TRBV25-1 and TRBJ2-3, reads EADIYQTPRYLVIGTGKKITLECSQTMGHDKMYWYQQDPGMELHLIHYSYGVNSTEKGDLSSESTVSRIRTEHFPLTLESARPSHTSQYLCASSEYGGTDTQYFGPGTRLTVL.